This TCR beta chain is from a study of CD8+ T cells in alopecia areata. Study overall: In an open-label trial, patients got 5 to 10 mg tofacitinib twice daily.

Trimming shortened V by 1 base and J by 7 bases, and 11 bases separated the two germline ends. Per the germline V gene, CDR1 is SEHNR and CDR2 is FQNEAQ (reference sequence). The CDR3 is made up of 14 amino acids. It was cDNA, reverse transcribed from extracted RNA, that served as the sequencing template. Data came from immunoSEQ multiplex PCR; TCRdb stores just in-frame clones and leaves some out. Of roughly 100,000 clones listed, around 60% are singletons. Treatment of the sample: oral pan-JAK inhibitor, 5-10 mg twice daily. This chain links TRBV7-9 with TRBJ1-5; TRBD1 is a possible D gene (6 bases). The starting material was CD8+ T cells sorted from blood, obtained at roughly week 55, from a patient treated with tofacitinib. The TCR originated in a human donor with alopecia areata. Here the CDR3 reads CASSLGTGWQPQHF. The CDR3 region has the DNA TGTGCCAGCAGCTTAGGTACAGGGTGGCAGCCCCAGCATTTT.